A single sample is the source of the 3 T cell receptor beta chains below, sequenced in a study of T cell changes during pregnancy in multiple sclerosis. Only in-frame clones appear in the TCRdb table, and some are missing; sequencing was by immunoSEQ multiplex PCR. The sample gives roughly 49,000 clones, roughly 93% of which show up once; 3% to 4.5% is in the top ten. Sequences were derived from CD8+ T cells from peripheral blood mononuclear cells, sampled after pregnancy. The source is a female donor with multiple sclerosis, enrolled in a pregnancy study.

V usage is TRBV7-9 and J usage is TRBJ2-7; 8 positions match TRBD2. J was trimmed by 2 bases and V by 1 base; bases with no gene match: 4. CDR3 size: 15 residues. The germline V gene encodes CDR1 SEHNR and CDR2 FQNEAQ (reference sequence). The CDR3 DNA reads TGTGCCAGCAGCTTAGAGGCTAGCGGGCCCTACGAGCAGTACTTC. Translated, it gives CASSLEASGPYEQYF.

The DNA for the CDR3 is TGTGCCAGCAGTTACTCGAACAGCCTGAACACTGAAGCTTTCTTT. This encodes CASSYSNSLNTEAFF. This chain joins TRBV6-5 and TRBJ1-1; unclear D gene. Germline V lookup: CDR1 MNHEY, CDR2 SVGAGI. V shed 0 bases and J shed 0 bases, with 8 bases lying between them. The CDR3 covers 15 residues.

The chain recombines TRBV5-1 with TRBJ2-7; no reliable D call. CDR3 length: 15 amino acids. V was cut by 0 bases and J by 2 bases, with 12 bases left in between. Germline V gene lookup returns CDR1 SGHRS and CDR2 YFSETQ. CDR3 loop: CASSLAEYIAYEQYF. CDR3 DNA: TGCGCCAGCAGCTTGGCCGAATATATAGCCTACGAGCAGTACTTC.